Listed below are T cell receptor beta chains from one sample, sequenced in a study of CD8+CD57+ T cells in acquired aplastic anemia. Using its own MiXCR run on the reads, TCRdb lists one record per CDR3 protein. The sample yields around 180,000 distinct CDR3 sequences, around 66% seen once. Sequencing was performed on sorted CD4+, CD8+, or CD8+CD57+ T cells (not recorded which) from PBMCs. These receptor sequences come from a human donor with severe aplastic anemia or a healthy control (not recorded which). CDR3s include the opening cysteine and the closing phenylalanine or tryptophan. D genes are given only for firm matches. Rows may omit the clone size; those that give it use once, few, many or a size class.

J gene	D gene	clone size	V gene	CDR3 protein	CDR3 DNA
TRBJ2-7	NA	NA	TRBV20-1	CSTLRDAYEQDF	TGCAGTACTTTGCGGGACGCCTACGAGCAGGACTTC
TRBJ1-5	NA	NA	TRBV7-8	CASSLVAGSNQPQHF	TGTGCCAGCAGCCTAGTGGCGGGTAGCAATCAGCCCCAGCATTTT
TRBJ2-7	TRBD1	NA	TRBV5-1	CASSPGQGGSYEQYF	TGCGCCAGCAGCCCGGGACAGGGAGGTTCCTACGAGCAGTACTTC
TRBJ2-7	TRBD2	NA	TRBV7-2	CASSVSGGRYEQYF	TGTGCCAGCAGCGTGAGCGGGGGGAGATACGAGCAGTACTTC
TRBJ2-3	TRBD2	NA	TRBV7-9	CASNPRSGIGTDTQYF	TGTGCCAGCAACCCCCGTAGCGGGATTGGCACAGATACGCAGTATTTT
TRBJ2-7	NA	NA	TRBV7-8	CASSSPTDTDMHSSYEQYF	TGTGCCAGCAGCTCCCCGACTGATACGGACATGCACAGCTCCTACGAGCAGTACTTC
TRBJ2-7	TRBD2	many	TRBV30	CAWSLAGGYEQYF	TGTGCCTGGAGCTTAGCGGGGGGTTACGAGCAGTACTTC
TRBJ1-2	NA	NA	TRBV24-1	CATSGFPNYGYTF	TGTGCCACCAGTGGCTTCCCTAACTATGGCTACACCTTC
TRBJ2-5	TRBD2	NA	TRBV7-3	CASSATGGGETQYF	TGTGCCAGCAGCGCGACGGGGGGGGGGGAGACCCAGTACTTC
TRBJ2-5	TRBD2	NA	TRBV7-2	CASSLGLSGRGGETQYF	TGTGCCAGCAGCTTAGGTCTAAGCGGGAGGGGGGGAGAGACCCAGTACTTC
TRBJ1-1	NA	NA	TRBV24-1	CATSDSTPYTEAFF	TGTGCCACCAGTGATTCCACCCCCTATACTGAAGCTTTCTTT
TRBJ2-7	NA	many	TRBV4-1	CASSQEPGTNYEQYF	TGCGCCAGCAGCCAAGAACCCGGGACCAATTACGAGCAGTACTTC
TRBJ2-7	TRBD1	NA	TRBV15	CATSRDTTGVYEQYF	TGTGCCACCAGCAGAGATACGACAGGGGTCTACGAGCAGTACTTC
TRBJ2-7	TRBD1	many	TRBV7-9	CASSHLGQGYEQYF	TGTGCCAGCAGCCATTTGGGACAGGGCTACGAGCAGTACTTC
TRBJ2-5	TRBD1	few	TRBV24-1	CATSALRGGAETQYF	TGTGCCACCAGTGCCCTCAGAGGGGGCGCGGAGACCCAGTACTTC
TRBJ2-7	NA	NA	TRBV29-1	CSAGQEPYEQYF	TGCAGCGCAGGACAAGAACCCTACGAGCAGTACTTC
TRBJ1-6	TRBD1	NA	TRBV6-1	CASNPTGGGNSPLHF	TGTGCCAGCAACCCTACAGGGGGAGGGAATTCACCCCTCCACTTT
TRBJ1-6	NA	once	TRBV5-4	CASSFIGSPLHF	TGTGCCAGCAGCTTTATCGGTTCACCCCTCCACTTT
TRBJ2-1	TRBD2	few	TRBV7-9	CASSLVLGGRNNEQFF	TGTGCCAGCAGCTTAGTCCTGGGCGGGAGAAACAATGAGCAGTTCTTC
TRBJ2-5	NA	NA	TRBV7-2	CASSDRRRGETQYF	TGTGCCAGCAGCGACAGACGGCGGGGAGAGACCCAGTACTTC